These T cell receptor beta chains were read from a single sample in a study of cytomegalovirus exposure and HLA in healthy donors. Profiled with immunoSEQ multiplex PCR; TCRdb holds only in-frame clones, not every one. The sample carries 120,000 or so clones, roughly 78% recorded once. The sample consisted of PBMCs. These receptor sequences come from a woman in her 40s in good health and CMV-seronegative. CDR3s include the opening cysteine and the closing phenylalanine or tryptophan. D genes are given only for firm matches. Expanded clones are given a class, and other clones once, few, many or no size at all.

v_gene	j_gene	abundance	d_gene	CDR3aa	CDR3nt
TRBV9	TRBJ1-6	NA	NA	CASSVGRRESPLHF	TGTGCCAGCAGCGTGGGTAGGAGAGAGTCACCCCTCCACTTT
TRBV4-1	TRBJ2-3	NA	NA	CASSQDYRGDTQYF	TGCGCCAGCAGCCAAGATTATCGGGGAGATACGCAGTATTTT
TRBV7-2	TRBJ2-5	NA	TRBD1	CASSPRTGILETQYF	TGTGCCAGCAGCCCCAGGACAGGGATCTTAGAGACCCAGTACTTC
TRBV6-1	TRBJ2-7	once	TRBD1	CASKRGQALRNEQYF	TGTGCCAGCAAAAGGGGACAGGCGCTCCGGAACGAGCAGTACTTC
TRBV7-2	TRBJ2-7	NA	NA	CASSPQGHLYEQYF	TGTGCCAGCAGCCCTCAAGGACACCTCTACGAGCAGTACTTC
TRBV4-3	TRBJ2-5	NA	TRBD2	CASSQGRGLLAGGEGTQETQYF	TGCGCCAGCAGCCAAGGCAGGGGACTACTAGCGGGAGGGGAAGGTACCCAAGAGACCCAGTACTTC
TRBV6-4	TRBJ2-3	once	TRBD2	CASSVRLAGADTQYF	TGTGCCAGCAGTGTACGGCTAGCGGGAGCAGATACGCAGTATTTT
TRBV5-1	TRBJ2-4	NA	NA	CASSYSGFAKNSQYF	TGCGCCAGCAGCTATAGCGGCTTCGCCAAAAACAGTCAGTACTTC
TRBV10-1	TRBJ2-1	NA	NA	CASSESSGLDNEQFF	TGCGCCAGCAGTGAGTCGTCAGGGCTAGACAATGAGCAGTTCTTC
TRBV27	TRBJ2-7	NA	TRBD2	CASSFTREAGYEQYF	TGTGCCAGCAGTTTTACCCGGGAGGCCGGGTACGAGCAGTACTTC
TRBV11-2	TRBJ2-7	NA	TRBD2	CASWGGISPYEQYF	TGTGCCAGCTGGGGGGGGATAAGCCCCTACGAGCAGTACTTC
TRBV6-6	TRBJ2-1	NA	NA	CASSLERPSYNEQFF	TGTGCCAGCAGTTTGGAGCGGCCTTCCTACAATGAGCAGTTCTTC
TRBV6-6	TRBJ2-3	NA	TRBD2	CASRYGLAGVF	TGTGCCAGCAGATACGGACTAGCGGGAGTTTTT
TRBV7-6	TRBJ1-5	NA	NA	CASSVGAGNQPQHF	TGTGCCAGCAGCGTAGGGGCTGGCAATCAGCCCCAGCATTTT
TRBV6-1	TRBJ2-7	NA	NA	CASSDRYYEQYF	TGTGCCAGCAGTGACAGATACTACGAGCAGTACTTC
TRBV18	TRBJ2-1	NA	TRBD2	CASSPIIAGTSGRGNEQFF	TGTGCCAGCTCACCAATCATAGCCGGGACTAGCGGGAGAGGGAATGAGCAGTTCTTC
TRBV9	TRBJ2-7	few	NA	CASSMAGRDDEQYF	TGTGCCAGCAGCATGGCGGGACGCGATGACGAGCAGTACTTC
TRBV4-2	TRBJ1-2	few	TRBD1	CASSARTGDNYGYTF	TGTGCCAGCAGCGCGAGGACAGGGGACAACTATGGCTACACCTTC
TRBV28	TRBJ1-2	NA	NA	CASAPGLTAPGYTF	TGTGCCAGCGCCCCGGGGTTGACGGCCCCTGGCTACACCTTC
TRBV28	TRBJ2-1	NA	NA	CASSSSPGVTSYNEQFF	TGTGCCAGCAGTTCCTCCCCAGGGGTTACCTCCTACAATGAGCAGTTCTTC
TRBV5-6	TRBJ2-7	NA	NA	CASSLRGTSYEQYF	TGTGCCAGCAGCTTGCGGGGGACCTCCTACGAGCAGTACTTC
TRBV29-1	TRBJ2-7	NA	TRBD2	CKIPGTRPYEQYF	TGCAAGATCCCCGGGACTAGGCCCTACGAGCAGTACTTC
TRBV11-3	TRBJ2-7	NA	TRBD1	CASSSGTGPDEQYF	TGTGCCAGCAGCTCGGGGACAGGGCCCGACGAGCAGTACTTC
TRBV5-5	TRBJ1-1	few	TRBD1	CASSAWTGQRAEAFF	TGTGCCAGCAGCGCTTGGACAGGCCAAAGAGCTGAAGCTTTCTTT
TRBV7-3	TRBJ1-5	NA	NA	CASIPGGGDQPQHF	TGTGCCAGCATCCCCGGAGGGGGGGATCAGCCCCAGCATTTT
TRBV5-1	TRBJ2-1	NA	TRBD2	CASRQSGRKYNEQFF	TGCGCCAGCAGGCAGAGCGGGAGGAAGTACAATGAGCAGTTCTTC
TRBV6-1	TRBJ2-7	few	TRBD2	CASSASGPYEQYF	TGTGCCAGCAGTGCTAGCGGTCCGTACGAGCAGTACTTC
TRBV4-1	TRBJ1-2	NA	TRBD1	CASSQPGQGKANYGYTF	TGCGCCAGCAGCCAGCCTGGACAGGGCAAAGCTAACTATGGCTACACCTTC
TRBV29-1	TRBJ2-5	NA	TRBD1	CSVRPLRDSYRETQYF	TGCAGCGTCCGACCCCTGAGGGACAGTTATAGAGAGACCCAGTACTTC
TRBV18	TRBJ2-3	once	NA	CASSPMVGGTDTQYF	TGTGCCAGCTCACCAATGGTAGGGGGCACAGATACGCAGTATTTT
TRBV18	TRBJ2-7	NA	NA	CASSPPGGDYYEQYF	TGTGCCAGCTCACCACCGGGGGGAGATTACTACGAGCAGTACTTC
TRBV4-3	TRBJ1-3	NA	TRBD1	CASSLSIRDRLNTIYF	TGCGCCAGCAGCCTATCGATCCGGGACAGATTAAACACCATATATTTT